These 16 T cell receptor beta chains share one sample of origin, sequenced in a study of blood T cell repertoires in COVID-19. Some clones are missing from TCRdb's copy, which holds only in-frame ones; the method was immunoSEQ multiplex PCR. The sample shows 150,000 to 200,000 clones, around 81% of them seen only once. Source material: peripheral blood. These receptors originate from a man between 60 and 70 years old with active or convalescent COVID-19.

V is TRBV7-9 and J is TRBJ1-5; 9 bases fit TRBD1. V was pared by 4 bases and J by 1 base, with 5 bases of the junction left unmatched. Germline V gene data show CDR1 as SEHNR and CDR2 as FQNEAQ (reference sequence). The length of the CDR3 is 16 residues. CDR3 residues: CASSWGTGISNQPQHF. The CDR3 DNA reads as TGTGCCAGCAGCTGGGGGACAGGGATAAGCAATCAGCCCCAGCATTTT.

The chain uses TRBV7-9 and TRBJ2-7; 9 bases are shared with TRBD1. The CDR3 spans 14 residues. CDR1 and CDR2 (germline): SEHNR, FQNEAQ (reference sequence). V lost 5 bases to trimming and J lost 7 bases; unmatched junction nucleotides: 9. The CDR3 nucleotides are TGTGCCAGCAGCACCCGGACAGGGGCTGAGGAGCAGTACTTC. Its translation: CASSTRTGAEEQYF.

The CDR3 region is CASSFKPSYEQFF. In nucleotides, the CDR3 is TGTGCCAGCAGCTTTAAACCGAGCTATGAGCAGTTCTTC. The J gene is TRBJ2-1, the V gene TRBV7-6; D call uncertain. V was pared by 3 bases and J by 8 bases, with 11 bases between. This CDR3 has 13 amino acids. CDR1 and CDR2 from the germline V gene are SGHVS and FNYEAQ.

The V call is TRBV10-2, the J call TRBJ2-7, with 9 bases aligning to TRBD1. This CDR3 has 12 amino acids. CDR1 is WSHSY and CDR2 is SAAADI in the germline V gene. V lost 6 bases to trimming and J lost 9 bases; unmatched junction nucleotides: 6. CDR3 coding DNA: TGCGCCAGCAGGGACAGGGGCATATGGCAGTACTTC. Translation gives CASRDRGIWQYF.

This clone was seen just once. The chain combines TRBV11-2 with TRBJ1-5; no clear D. Germline V gene lookup returns CDR1 SGHAT and CDR2 FQNNGV. V shed 1 base and J shed 0 bases, with 7 bases lying between them. This CDR3 is 15 amino acids long. This chain's CDR3 is CASSLGGYSNQPQHF. For the CDR3, the DNA is TGTGCCAGCAGCTTAGGAGGGTATAGCAATCAGCCCCAGCATTTT.

The rearrangement links TRBV6-5 to TRBJ1-5, with D tentatively TRBD1 (5 bases). V was shortened by 7 bases and J by 7 bases, with 11 bases between the two germline ends. From germline, CDR1 is MNHEY and CDR2 SVGAGI. There are 12 residues in the CDR3. The CDR3 spells CASTDRRQPQHF. The CDR3 DNA reads as TGTGCCAGCACCGACAGACGGCAGCCCCAGCATTTT.

This sequence joins TRBV19 and TRBJ2-4, with 7 positions matching TRBD1. The J segment lost 6 bases and the V segment lost 4 bases, leaving 9 bases of the junction unmatched. The CDR3 is 15 amino acids. The V gene's germline CDR1 is LNHDA and CDR2 SQIVND (reference sequence). Here the CDR3 reads CASSTMTGRGNIQYF. The CDR3 bases are TGTGCCAGTAGTACGATGACAGGGCGCGGAAACATTCAGTACTTC.

This chain connects TRBV2 to TRBJ1-2; 8 bases are a match to TRBD1. The V gene end was trimmed by 9 bases and the J gene end by 1 base; junction bases not matched to a gene: 10. The CDR3 consists of 15 residues. Germline values: CDR1 SNHLY, CDR2 FYNNEI. Here the CDR3 reads CARDDRGPNNYGYTF. The CDR3 nucleotides read TGTGCCAGGGATGACAGGGGACCAAATAACTATGGCTACACCTTC. The full variable domain, rest sourced from reference TRBV2 and TRBJ1-2, is EPEVTQTPSHQVTQMGQEVILRCVPISNHLYFYWYRQILGQKVEFLVSFYNNEISEKSEIFDDQFSVERPDGSNFTLKIRSTKLEDSAMYFCARDDRGPNNYGYTFGSGTRLTVV.

This chain uses TRBV2 with TRBJ1-1; 7 bases align to TRBD1. The ends lost 6 bases at V and 7 bases at J; junction bases unmatched: 14. The CDR3 runs 15 residues. CDR1 and CDR2 (germline): SNHLY, FYNNEI. CDR3 in DNA: TGTGCCAGCAGCCATCCGGGACAGACGATTAGTGAAGCTTTCTTT. It codes for CASSHPGQTISEAFF.

The rearrangement joins TRBV28 to TRBJ2-3, with 13 nucleotides matching TRBD2. The germline V gene encodes CDR1 MDHEN and CDR2 SYDVKM. This CDR3 spans 17 amino acids. Losses at the gene ends were 7 bases for V and 4 bases for J; bases not matched to a gene: 11. The CDR3 coding sequence is TGTGCCAGCACCGGAGCGGGACTAGCGGGACGGGCAGATACGCAGTATTTT. It specifies CASTGAGLAGRADTQYF.

The V and J genes are TRBV29-1 and TRBJ2-7; the match to TRBD2 covers 8 bases. This CDR3 region has 14 residues. V was clipped by 4 bases and J by 2 bases; unmatched bases: 7. Germline V lookup: CDR1 SQVTM, CDR2 ANQGSEA. The CDR3 sequence: CSVVEREPAYEQYF. The CDR3 nucleotides are TGCAGCGTTGTTGAGCGGGAGCCAGCCTACGAGCAGTACTTC.

V is TRBV6-5 and J is TRBJ1-1, with D maybe TRBD1 (6 bases). CDR1 and CDR2 (germline): MNHEY, SVGAGI. Trimming removed 10 bases at V and 0 bases at J, with 12 bases between. The CDR3 is 13 amino acids. DNA for the CDR3: TGTGCCATTTCGACAGGTATGAACACTGAAGCTTTCTTT. This translates into CAISTGMNTEAFF.

V usage is TRBV18 and J usage is TRBJ2-5; the match to TRBD2 covers 8 bases. The germline V gene encodes CDR1 KGHSH and CDR2 LQKENI. Unmatched junction bases numbered 10, after V lost 2 bases and J lost 2 bases. The length of the CDR3 is 17 residues. CDR3 bases: TGTGCCAGCTCACCAACGGGCGCGGGGGGAACTCAAGAGACCCAGTACTTC. This codes for CASSPTGAGGTQETQYF.

The genes are TRBV10-3 and TRBJ2-1; D perhaps matches TRBD1 (6 bases). This CDR3 is built from 17 residues. V gave up 1 base and J gave up 5 bases, with 18 bases separating them. Germline-derived CDR1 and CDR2 are ENHRY and SYGVKD. In nucleotides, the CDR3 is TGTGCCATCAGTGAGTTCACGCGCAGGGGTAGCGACAATGAGCAGTTCTTC. Residues: CAISEFTRRGSDNEQFF.

V and J are TRBV7-9 and TRBJ2-5, with 9 bases aligning to TRBD1. The CDR3 is made up of 15 amino acids. Germline loops: CDR1 SEHNR, CDR2 FQNEAQ (reference sequence). V was pared by 5 bases and J by 7 bases, with 11 bases of the junction left unmatched. The CDR3 sequence is CASSPGQGGRVTQYF. The CDR3 bases are TGTGCCAGCAGCCCGGGACAGGGTGGTCGAGTGACCCAGTACTTC.

The chain has TRBV10-3 and TRBJ2-1, with 11 positions matching TRBD2. The germline gives CDR1 ENHRY, CDR2 SYGVKD. The CDR3 is made up of 15 amino acids. The J segment lost 8 bases and the V segment lost 6 bases, leaving 9 bases of the junction unmatched. The CDR3 reads CAIRALTSGADEQFF. The CDR3 nucleotides read TGTGCCATCAGGGCCCTGACTAGCGGGGCCGATGAGCAGTTCTTC.